Included here is one T cell receptor (beta chain) sequence, with context. Its antigen remains unknown. PCR amplification relied on 60 Vbeta primers (plus 13 Jbeta primers). Under the authors' procedure: Later, 65 million to 85 million unique TCR beta chains were counted in an analysis, and roughly 11 million of them were shared. TCRdb keeps only in-frame clones here, not all; method: immunoSEQ multiplex PCR. V and J calls and clone size are given by that table; D and trimming were obtained from the DNA. The sample carries some 170,000 clones, under 80% recorded once. The data were obtained in a study of cytomegalovirus exposure and HLA in healthy donors. General observations from the study: The Asian-associated ancestry cluster reportedly had fewer N-insertions than the approximately 670-donor mean in a later analysis. A later analysis reported that several of the most significant clusters appeared to be linked to common viral pathogens, among them Epstein-Barr virus.

The CDR3 contains 13 residues. Trimming left V 4 bases short and J 8 bases short, with 11 bases between. Germline CDR1 is SGHTA and CDR2 is FQGNSA. The source is a human donor in good health. V is TRBV7-2 and J is TRBJ1-4, with a possible D match to TRBD1 (6 bases). Input material: PBMCs. The CDR3 sequence: CASSWGGGEKLFF. In nucleotides, the CDR3 is TGTGCCAGCAGCTGGGGAGGGGGGGAAAAACTGTTTTTT.